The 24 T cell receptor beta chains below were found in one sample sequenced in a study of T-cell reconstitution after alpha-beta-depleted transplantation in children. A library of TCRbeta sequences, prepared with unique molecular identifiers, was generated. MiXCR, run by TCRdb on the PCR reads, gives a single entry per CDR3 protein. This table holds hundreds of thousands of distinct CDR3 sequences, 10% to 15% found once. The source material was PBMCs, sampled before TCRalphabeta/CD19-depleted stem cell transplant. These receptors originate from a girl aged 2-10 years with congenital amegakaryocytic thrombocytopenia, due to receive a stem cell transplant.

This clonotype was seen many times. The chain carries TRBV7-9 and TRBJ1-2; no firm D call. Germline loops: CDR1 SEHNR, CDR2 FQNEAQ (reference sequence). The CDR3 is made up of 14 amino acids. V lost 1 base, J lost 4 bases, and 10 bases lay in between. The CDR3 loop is CASSLGSLGYGYTF. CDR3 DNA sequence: TGTGCCAGCAGCTTAGGATCCCTCGGCTATGGCTACACCTTC.

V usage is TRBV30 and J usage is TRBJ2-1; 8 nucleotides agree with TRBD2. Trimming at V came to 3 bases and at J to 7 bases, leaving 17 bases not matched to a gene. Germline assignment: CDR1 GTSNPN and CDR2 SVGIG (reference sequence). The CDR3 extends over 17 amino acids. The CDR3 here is CAWSPTMGSGSWNEQFF. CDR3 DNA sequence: TGTGCCTGGAGCCCTACAATGGGGAGCGGGAGTTGGAATGAGCAGTTCTTC.

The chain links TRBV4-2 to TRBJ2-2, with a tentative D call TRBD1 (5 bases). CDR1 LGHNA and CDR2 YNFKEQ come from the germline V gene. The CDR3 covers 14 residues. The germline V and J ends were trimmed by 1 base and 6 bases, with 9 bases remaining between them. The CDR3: CASSQGQPAGELFF. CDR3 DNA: TGTGCCAGCAGCCAAGGACAGCCCGCCGGGGAGCTGTTTTTT.

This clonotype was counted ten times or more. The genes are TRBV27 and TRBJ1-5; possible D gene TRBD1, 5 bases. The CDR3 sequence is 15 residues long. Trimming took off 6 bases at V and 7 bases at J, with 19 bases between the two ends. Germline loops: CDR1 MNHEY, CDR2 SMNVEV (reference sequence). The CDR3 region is CASRRLFGAWQPQHF. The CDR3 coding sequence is TGTGCCAGCAGACGCCTTTTTGGGGCCTGGCAGCCCCAGCATTTT.

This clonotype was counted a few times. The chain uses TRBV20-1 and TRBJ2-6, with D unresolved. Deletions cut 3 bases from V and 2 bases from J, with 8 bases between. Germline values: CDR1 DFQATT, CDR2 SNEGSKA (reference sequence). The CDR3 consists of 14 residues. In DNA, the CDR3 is TGCAGTGCTAGGATCAGGCCTGGGGCCAACGTCCTGACTTTC. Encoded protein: CSARIRPGANVLTF.

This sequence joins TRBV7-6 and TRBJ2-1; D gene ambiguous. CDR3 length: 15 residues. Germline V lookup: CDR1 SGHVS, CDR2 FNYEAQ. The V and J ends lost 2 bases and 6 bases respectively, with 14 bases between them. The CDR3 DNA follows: TGTGCCAGCAGCTTAAACCCAGAACCTCTCAATGAGCAGTTCTTC. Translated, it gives CASSLNPEPLNEQFF.

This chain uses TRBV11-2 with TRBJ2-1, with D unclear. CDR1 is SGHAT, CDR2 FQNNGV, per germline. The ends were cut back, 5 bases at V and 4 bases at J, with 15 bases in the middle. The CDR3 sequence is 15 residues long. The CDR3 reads CASSGVRGYYNEQFF. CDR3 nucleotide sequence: TGTGCCAGCAGCGGTGTTCGAGGCTATTACAATGAGCAGTTCTTC.

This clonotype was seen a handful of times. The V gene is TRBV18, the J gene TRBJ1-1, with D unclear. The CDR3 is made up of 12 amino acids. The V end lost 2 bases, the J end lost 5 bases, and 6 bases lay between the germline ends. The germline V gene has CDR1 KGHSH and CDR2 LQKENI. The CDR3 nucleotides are TGTGCCAGCTCACCAGGGAAGACTGAAGCTTTCTTT. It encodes CASSPGKTEAFF.

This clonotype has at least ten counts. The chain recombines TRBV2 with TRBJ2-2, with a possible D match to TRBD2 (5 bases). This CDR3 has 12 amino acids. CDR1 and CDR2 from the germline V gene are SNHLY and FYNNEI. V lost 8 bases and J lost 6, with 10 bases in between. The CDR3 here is CASLLGAGELFF. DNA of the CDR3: TGTGCCAGCCTACTAGGCGCCGGGGAGCTGTTTTTT.

The CDR3 here is CASSSGQLTQETQYF. The CDR3 DNA is TGTGCCAGCAGCTCCGGACAGCTTACCCAAGAGACCCAGTACTTC. The gene calls are TRBV7-9 and TRBJ2-5; perhaps TRBD1 as D (6 bases). Looked up from germline, CDR1 is SEHNR and CDR2 is FQNEAQ (reference sequence). Trimming left V 4 bases short and J 1 base short, with 13 bases between. The CDR3 is 15 amino acids.

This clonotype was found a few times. The CDR3 DNA reads TGCGCCAGCAGCTTAAGCGGGGGGGACTACGAGCAGTACTTC. Encoded protein: CASSLSGGDYEQYF. The chain carries TRBV5-1 and TRBJ2-7; the match to TRBD2 covers 10 bases. The CDR3 consists of 14 residues. Germline trimming cut 2 bases from V and 3 bases from J; bases unmatched to any gene: 2. Germline CDR1 SGHRS, CDR2 YFSETQ.

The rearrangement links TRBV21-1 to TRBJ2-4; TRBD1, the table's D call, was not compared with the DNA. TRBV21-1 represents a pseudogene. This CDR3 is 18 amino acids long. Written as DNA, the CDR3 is TGTGCCAGCAGCAAAAACCGCCCCGCCGACGGGGACAAAAACATTCAGTACTTC. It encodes CASSKNRPADGDKNIQYF.

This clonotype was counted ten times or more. The CDR3 here is CASIRILAGVGTGELFF. CDR3 in DNA: TGTGCCAGCATCAGAATACTAGCGGGAGTTGGCACCGGGGAGCTGTTTTTT. The chain links TRBV21-1 to TRBJ2-2; the table's D call of TRBD2 was not tested on the DNA. TRBV21-1 is described as a pseudogene. CDR3 size: 17 residues.

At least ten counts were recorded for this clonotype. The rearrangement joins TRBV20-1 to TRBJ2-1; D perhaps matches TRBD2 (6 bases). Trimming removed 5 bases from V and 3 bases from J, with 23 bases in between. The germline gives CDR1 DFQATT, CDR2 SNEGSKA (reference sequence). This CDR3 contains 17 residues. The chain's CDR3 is CSAPKRAHIPFYNEQFF. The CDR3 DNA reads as TGCAGTGCTCCCAAGCGGGCCCATATCCCGTTCTACAATGAGCAGTTCTTC.

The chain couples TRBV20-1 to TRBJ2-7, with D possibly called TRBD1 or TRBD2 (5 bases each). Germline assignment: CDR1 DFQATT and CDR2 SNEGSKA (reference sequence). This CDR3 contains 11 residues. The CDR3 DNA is TGCGGGACCCACTCGGGTTACGAGCAGTACTTC. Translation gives CGTHSGYEQYF.

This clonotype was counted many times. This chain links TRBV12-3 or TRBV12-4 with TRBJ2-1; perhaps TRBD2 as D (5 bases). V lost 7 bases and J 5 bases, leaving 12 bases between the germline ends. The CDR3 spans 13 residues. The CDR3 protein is CASIFAGNNEQFF. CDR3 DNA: TGTGCCAGCATCTTCGCGGGTAACAATGAGCAGTTCTTC.

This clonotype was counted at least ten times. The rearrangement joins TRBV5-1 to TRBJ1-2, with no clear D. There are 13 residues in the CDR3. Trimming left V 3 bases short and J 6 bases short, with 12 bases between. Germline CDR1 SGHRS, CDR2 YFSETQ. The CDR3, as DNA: TGCGCCAGCAGCTCGCCGGCGAAAGATGGCTACACCTTC. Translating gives CASSSPAKDGYTF.

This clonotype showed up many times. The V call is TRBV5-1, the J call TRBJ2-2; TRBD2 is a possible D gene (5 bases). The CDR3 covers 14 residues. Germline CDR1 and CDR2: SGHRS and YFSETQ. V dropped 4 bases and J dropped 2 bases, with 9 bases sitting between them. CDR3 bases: TGCGCCAGCAGCCCACCGGGAAACACCGGGGAGCTGTTTTTT. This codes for CASSPPGNTGELFF.

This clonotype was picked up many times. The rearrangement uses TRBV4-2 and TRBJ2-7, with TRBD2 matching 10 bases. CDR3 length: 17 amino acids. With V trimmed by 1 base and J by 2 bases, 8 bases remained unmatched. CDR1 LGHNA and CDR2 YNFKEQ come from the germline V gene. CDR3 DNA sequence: TGTGCCAGCAGCCAAGCGGGGGCCAGCGGGAGGGCCTACGAGCAGTACTTC. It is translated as CASSQAGASGRAYEQYF.

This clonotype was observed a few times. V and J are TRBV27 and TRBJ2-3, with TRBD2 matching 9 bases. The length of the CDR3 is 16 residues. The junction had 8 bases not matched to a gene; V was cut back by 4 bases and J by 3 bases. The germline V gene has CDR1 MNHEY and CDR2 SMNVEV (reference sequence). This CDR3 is CASSSTSGGATDTQYF. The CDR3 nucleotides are TGTGCCAGCAGTTCGACTAGCGGTGGGGCGACAGATACGCAGTATTTT.

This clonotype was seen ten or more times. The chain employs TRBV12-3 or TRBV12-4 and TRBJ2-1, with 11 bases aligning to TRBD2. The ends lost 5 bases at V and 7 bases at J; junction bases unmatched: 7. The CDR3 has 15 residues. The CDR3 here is CASSPTRLAGNEQFF. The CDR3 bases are TGTGCCAGCAGTCCAACGAGACTAGCGGGGAATGAGCAGTTCTTC.

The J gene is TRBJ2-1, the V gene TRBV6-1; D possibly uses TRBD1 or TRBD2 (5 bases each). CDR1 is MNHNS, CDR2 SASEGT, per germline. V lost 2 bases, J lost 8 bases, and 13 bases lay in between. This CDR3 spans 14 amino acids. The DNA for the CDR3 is TGTGCCAGCAGTGAACTGGGGGAATCGGATGAGCAGTTCTTC. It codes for CASSELGESDEQFF.

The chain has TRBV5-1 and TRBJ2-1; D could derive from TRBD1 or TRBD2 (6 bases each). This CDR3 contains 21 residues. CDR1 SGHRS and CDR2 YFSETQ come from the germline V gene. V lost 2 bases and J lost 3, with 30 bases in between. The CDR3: CASSFYAGEERPTVGYNEQFF. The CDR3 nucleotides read TGCGCCAGCAGCTTTTACGCAGGGGAGGAAAGGCCTACAGTTGGCTACAATGAGCAGTTCTTC.

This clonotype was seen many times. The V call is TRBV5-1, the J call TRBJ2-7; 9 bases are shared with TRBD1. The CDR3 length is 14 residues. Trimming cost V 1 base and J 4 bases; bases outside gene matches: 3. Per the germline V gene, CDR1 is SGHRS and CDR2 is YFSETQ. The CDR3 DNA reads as TGCGCCAGCAGCTTGTGGACAGGGGTATACGAGCAGTACTTC. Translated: CASSLWTGVYEQYF. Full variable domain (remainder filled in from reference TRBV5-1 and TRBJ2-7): KAGVTQTPRYLIKTRGQQVTLSCSPISGHRSVSWYQQTPGQGLQFLFEYFSETQRNKGNFPGRFSGRQFSNSRSEMNVSTLELGDSALYLCASSLWTGVYEQYFGPGTRLTVT.